This is a list of T cell receptor beta chains from one sample in a study of CD8 T cells in Susac syndrome. TCRdb reprocessed the immunoSEQ multiplex PCR reads with MiXCR, giving one entry per CDR3 protein. The sample has approximately 300,000 distinct CDR3 sequences; 89% are singletons. Source material: CD8+ T cells from PBMCs. These receptors originate from a human donor with multiple sclerosis. The conserved cysteine and the conserved F or W are not part of the CDR3 here.

cdr3_length	v_call	j_call	cdr3_aa
12	TRBV5-4	TRBJ1-4	ASSLDQGGEKLF
12	TRBV5-1	TRBJ2-7	ASSLVSGDSEQY
12	TRBV27	TRBJ2-7	ASSFSVTGDEQY
10	TRBV29-1	TRBJ2-7	SVGVSAYEQY
12	TRBV4-3	TRBJ1-1	ASSRVQEPTEAF
9	TRBV30	TRBJ1-3	AWSPGNTIY
14	TRBV28	TRBJ2-1	ASSFPIRTGGNEQF
11	TRBV27	TRBJ2-7	ASSLQYSYEQY
16	TRBV5-6	TRBJ2-3	ASSLDLHREVGTDTQY
16	TRBV7-9	TRBJ2-5	ASSPPVRLSWGQETQY
10	TRBV7-9	TRBJ1-5	ASSLYDQPQH
12	TRBV30	TRBJ2-5	AWSGGQGWETQY
11	TRBV28	TRBJ1-1	ASSLINGQKAF
11	TRBV5-1	TRBJ2-7	ASSTGLALEQY
12	TRBV7-7	TRBJ2-5	ASTSGTGQETQY
12	TRBV30	TRBJ2-7	AWSIGELVYEQY
12	TRBV2	TRBJ2-7	ASTSGTAPTGQY
11	TRBV29-1	TRBJ2-7	SVEGVRGGEQY
13	TRBV20-1	TRBJ1-2	SGSRGLEFTYGYT
12	TRBV7-9	TRBJ2-5	ASSLRSGGETQY
13	TRBV7-2	TRBJ2-5	ASSPPRGTKETQY
11	TRBV4-3	TRBJ2-1	ASSQPGRNEQF
15	TRBV7-8	TRBJ2-5	ASSSRRQGGPQETQY
22	TRBV12-2	TRBJ2-2	ASRCRRGGGPCSQGAWNTGELF
14	TRBV4-3	TRBJ2-3	ASSDDSTLSTDTQY
13	TRBV25-1	TRBJ2-7	ASSEPGAMAYEQY
15	TRBV9	TRBJ2-1	ASSVGTSGLAGNEQF
15	TRBV23-1	TRBJ2-7	ASSGRKNRMSSYEQY
10	TRBV7-9	TRBJ2-7	ASSTLLNAQY
13	TRBV7-9	TRBJ2-7	ASSHPVRDPYEQY
11	TRBV19	TRBJ1-1	ASTMGGLPEAF
9	TRBV19	TRBJ1-2	ASSSGSGYT
14	TRBV5-4	TRBJ2-2	ASSLVPGVRTGELF
13	TRBV19	TRBJ2-5	ASSPDGTEWETQY
12	TRBV27	TRBJ2-7	ASSGDRFWGEQY
14	TRBV12-3/TRBV12-4	TRBJ2-1	ASSFPSGGTYNEQF
10	TRBV6-6	TRBJ2-7	ASSYAGYEQY
12	TRBV25-1	TRBJ2-7	AASGSSGSYEQY
13	TRBV5-8	TRBJ2-1	ASSFQAGGSDEQF
17	TRBV30	TRBJ2-6	AWTPHIGTPAAGANVLT
14	TRBV7-6	TRBJ2-5	ASSLEVGARVETQY
13	TRBV27	TRBJ2-7	ASSLSSGSSYEQY
10	TRBV28	TRBJ2-5	ATQTSGETQY
15	TRBV30	TRBJ1-1	AWSVRSRGQPDTEAF